This T cell receptor (beta chain) was sequenced during a study of cytomegalovirus exposure and HLA in healthy donors. Overall study findings and caveats: The authors judged a highly shared variant cluster likely a sequencing artifact. Rare TCR sequences predominated, though certain public TCRs were found in many donors. Per a prior analysis, the majority of TCR beta V segments were productive roughly 87% or roughly 30% of the time.

The PCR contained 60 Vbeta and 13 Jbeta primers. Profiling relied on immunoSEQ multiplex PCR, and the TCRdb table lists in-frame clones only, not all of them. The sample holds around 90,000 clones, less than 70% seen once. This clone came up once. As yet, its antigen is unknown. In germline, CDR1 is SGHDT, CDR2 YYEEEE. This CDR3 has 15 amino acids. J lost 12 bases, V lost 0 bases, and 14 bases had no gene match. The clonotype originates from a human donor in good health. The rearrangement links TRBV5-6 to TRBJ1-2; 7 nucleotides agree with TRBD1. The sequencing sample was made of PBMCs. The DNA for the CDR3 is TGTGCCAGCAGCTTGGTAGGGGAGACAGGGAAAAAAGACACCTTC. Protein sequence: CASSLVGETGKKDTF.